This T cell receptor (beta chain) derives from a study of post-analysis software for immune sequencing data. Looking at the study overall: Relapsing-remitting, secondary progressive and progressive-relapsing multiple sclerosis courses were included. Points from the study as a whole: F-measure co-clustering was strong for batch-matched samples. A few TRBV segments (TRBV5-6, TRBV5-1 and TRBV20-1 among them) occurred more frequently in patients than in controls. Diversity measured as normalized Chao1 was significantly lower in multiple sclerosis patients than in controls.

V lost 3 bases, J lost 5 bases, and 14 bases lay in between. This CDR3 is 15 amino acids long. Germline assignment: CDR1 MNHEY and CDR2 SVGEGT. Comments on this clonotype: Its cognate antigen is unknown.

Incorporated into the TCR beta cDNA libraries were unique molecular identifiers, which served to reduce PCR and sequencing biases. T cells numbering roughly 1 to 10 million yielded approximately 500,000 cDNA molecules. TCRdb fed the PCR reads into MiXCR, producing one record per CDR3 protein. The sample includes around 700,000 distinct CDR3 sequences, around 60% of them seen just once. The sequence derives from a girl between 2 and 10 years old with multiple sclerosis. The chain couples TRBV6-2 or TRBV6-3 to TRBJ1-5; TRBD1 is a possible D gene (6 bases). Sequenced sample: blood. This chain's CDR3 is CASSYNTGGYQPQHF. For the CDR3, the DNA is TGTGCCAGCAGTTATAACACCGGGGGCTATCAGCCCCAGCATTTT.